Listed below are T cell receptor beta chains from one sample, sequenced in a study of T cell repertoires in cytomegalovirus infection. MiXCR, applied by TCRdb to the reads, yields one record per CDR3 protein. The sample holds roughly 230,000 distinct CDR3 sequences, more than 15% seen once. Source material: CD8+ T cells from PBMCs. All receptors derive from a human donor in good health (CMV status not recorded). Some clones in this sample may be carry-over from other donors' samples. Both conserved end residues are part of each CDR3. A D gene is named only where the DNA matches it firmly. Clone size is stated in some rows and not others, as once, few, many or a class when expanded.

CDR3aa: CASSLFGSTSSYEQYF
CDR3nt: TGTGCCAGCAGCTTATTTGGTAGCACGAGCTCCTACGAGCAGTACTTC
abundance: .
j_gene: TRBJ2-7
d_gene: .
v_gene: TRBV7-9

CDR3aa: CASSELNRGSGAEAFF
CDR3nt: TGTGCCAGCAGTGAGTTAAACAGGGGCAGCGGAGCTGAAGCTTTCTTT
abundance: few
j_gene: TRBJ1-1
d_gene: TRBD1
v_gene: TRBV2

CDR3aa: CASSLAPEQFF
CDR3nt: TGTGCCAGCAGCTTAGCGCCTGAGCAGTTCTTC
abundance: many
j_gene: TRBJ2-1
d_gene: .
v_gene: TRBV7-9

CDR3aa: CASMGSNGQENYGYTF
CDR3nt: TGTGCCAGCATGGGGTCAAATGGACAGGAGAACTATGGCTACACCTTC
abundance: .
j_gene: TRBJ1-2
d_gene: TRBD1
v_gene: TRBV2

CDR3aa: CSVRGPDTQYF
CDR3nt: TGCAGCGTGAGGGGCCCAGATACGCAGTATTTT
abundance: few
j_gene: TRBJ2-3
d_gene: .
v_gene: TRBV29-1

CDR3aa: CASSTSGPNTQYF
CDR3nt: TGCGCCAGTTCGACTAGCGGGCCCAATACGCAGTATTTT
abundance: .
j_gene: TRBJ2-3
d_gene: TRBD2
v_gene: TRBV5-1

CDR3aa: CASSSGLPQHF
CDR3nt: TGTGCCAGCAGTTCCGGTTTGCCCCAGCATTTT
abundance: few
j_gene: TRBJ1-5
d_gene: .
v_gene: TRBV6-2/TRBV6-3

CDR3aa: CASSTADYYEQYF
CDR3nt: TGTGCCAGCAGCACAGCGGATTACTACGAGCAGTACTTC
abundance: few
j_gene: TRBJ2-7
d_gene: .
v_gene: TRBV7-9

CDR3aa: CASARGSYEQYF
CDR3nt: TGTGCCAGCGCGCGGGGCTCCTACGAGCAGTACTTC
abundance: .
j_gene: TRBJ2-7
d_gene: .
v_gene: TRBV7-9

CDR3aa: CASKGTMNTEAFF
CDR3nt: TGTGCCAGCAAGGGGACAATGAACACTGAAGCTTTCTTT
abundance: few
j_gene: TRBJ1-1
d_gene: .
v_gene: TRBV27

CDR3aa: CASTAGPDRASGELFF
CDR3nt: TGTGCCAGCACCGCAGGTCCCGACAGGGCGTCCGGGGAGCTGTTTTTT
abundance: many
j_gene: TRBJ2-2
d_gene: TRBD1
v_gene: TRBV6-1

CDR3aa: CASSGQNTEAFF
CDR3nt: TGTGCCAGCAGCGGACAGAACACTGAAGCTTTCTTT
abundance: .
j_gene: TRBJ1-1
d_gene: .
v_gene: TRBV28

CDR3aa: CAISDRDSNYGYTF
CDR3nt: TGTGCCATCAGTGACAGGGATTCTAACTATGGCTACACCTTC
abundance: .
j_gene: TRBJ1-2
d_gene: .
v_gene: TRBV10-3

CDR3aa: CASSFFGMGETQYF
CDR3nt: TGTGCCAGCAGTTTTTTCGGGATGGGAGAGACCCAGTACTTC
abundance: few
j_gene: TRBJ2-5
d_gene: .
v_gene: TRBV28

CDR3aa: CASSLRSGRAYNEQFF
CDR3nt: TGTGCCAGCAGCTTGCGCTCAGGGCGCGCCTACAATGAGCAGTTCTTC
abundance: few
j_gene: TRBJ2-1
d_gene: .
v_gene: TRBV5-3

CDR3aa: CASSFPRGGLSSYNEQFF
CDR3nt: TGTGCCAGCAGTTTTCCCAGGGGGGGACTGAGCTCCTACAATGAGCAGTTCTTC
abundance: many
j_gene: TRBJ2-1
d_gene: .
v_gene: TRBV12-3/TRBV12-4

CDR3aa: CASSLATTDYNEQFF
CDR3nt: TGTGCCAGCAGTTTAGCAACGACAGACTACAATGAGCAGTTCTTC
abundance: .
j_gene: TRBJ2-1
d_gene: .
v_gene: TRBV12-3/TRBV12-4

CDR3aa: CASSLLSGGHTEAFF
CDR3nt: TGTGCCAGCAGTTTACTTTCAGGGGGGCACACTGAAGCTTTCTTT
abundance: many
j_gene: TRBJ1-1
d_gene: TRBD1
v_gene: TRBV28

CDR3aa: CASSLGGQGTTEAFF
CDR3nt: TGTGCCAGCAGCTTAGGGGGGCAGGGTACCACTGAAGCTTTCTTT
abundance: many
j_gene: TRBJ1-1
d_gene: .
v_gene: TRBV7-3

CDR3aa: CASSPTKLARDTHNEQFF
CDR3nt: TGTGCCAGCAGCCCGACCAAACTCGCCCGGGACACACACAATGAGCAGTTCTTC
abundance: few
j_gene: TRBJ2-1
d_gene: .
v_gene: TRBV5-6

CDR3aa: CASSYHHSAYEQYF
CDR3nt: TGTGCCAGCAGTTACCACCACTCAGCCTACGAGCAGTACTTC
abundance: many
j_gene: TRBJ2-7
d_gene: .
v_gene: TRBV6-5

CDR3aa: CASSPGRGLSTYEQYF
CDR3nt: TGTGCCAGCAGCCCGGGGAGGGGGCTGAGCACCTACGAGCAGTACTTC
abundance: few
j_gene: TRBJ2-7
d_gene: .
v_gene: TRBV7-9

CDR3aa: CAISDLVLAGAGETQYF
CDR3nt: TGTGCCATCAGTGATCTAGTCCTAGCCGGGGCAGGGGAGACCCAGTACTTC
abundance: .
j_gene: TRBJ2-5
d_gene: .
v_gene: TRBV10-3

CDR3aa: CASSPQGGPWYEQFF
CDR3nt: TGTGCCAGCAGCCCCCAAGGGGGTCCGTGGTATGAGCAGTTCTTC
abundance: many
j_gene: TRBJ2-1
d_gene: .
v_gene: TRBV7-2

CDR3aa: CASSASPGRYGYTF
CDR3nt: TGTGCCAGCAGTGCCTCTCCGGGACGCTATGGCTACACCTTC
abundance: few
j_gene: TRBJ1-2
d_gene: .
v_gene: TRBV27

CDR3aa: CSAGDTQYF
CDR3nt: TGCAGCGCAGGGGATACGCAGTATTTT
abundance: many
j_gene: TRBJ2-3
d_gene: .
v_gene: TRBV29-1

CDR3aa: CASSQVILAGEDEQFF
CDR3nt: TGCGCCAGCAGCCAAGTCATTCTAGCCGGGGAGGATGAGCAGTTCTTC
abundance: .
j_gene: TRBJ2-1
d_gene: .
v_gene: TRBV4-1

CDR3aa: CASSIDWTGFNQPQHF
CDR3nt: TGTGCCAGTAGTATAGATTGGACGGGTTTCAATCAGCCCCAGCATTTT
abundance: many
j_gene: TRBJ1-5
d_gene: .
v_gene: TRBV19

CDR3aa: CASTPVGGYSYEQYF
CDR3nt: TGTGCCAGCACCCCGGTAGGGGGCTATTCCTACGAGCAGTACTTC
abundance: .
j_gene: TRBJ2-7
d_gene: TRBD1
v_gene: TRBV6-2/TRBV6-3